This record concerns one T cell receptor beta chain sequence. This entry belongs to a study of blood T cell repertoires in COVID-19. Across the whole study: Samples came from the United States, Italy and Spain, spanning acute and convalescent COVID-19. Sources were T cells, B-cell-depleted T cells, or PBMCs; the material itself was cDNA or gDNA.

Seattle patient enrollment occurred during active infection, with longitudinal follow-up thereafter. The data were produced by immunoSEQ multiplex PCR, yet TCRdb's version contains in-frame clones alone and is incomplete. This table has some 500,000 clones, about 89% appearing once. The CDR3 spans 15 residues. Losses at the gene ends were 4 bases for V and 3 bases for J; bases not matched to a gene: 6. CDR1 is MNHEY, CDR2 SMNVEV, per germline (reference sequence). The TCR was taken from a woman aged 50 to 60 with COVID-19, enrolled during active disease. The chain uses TRBV27 and TRBJ1-1, with 9 bases matching TRBD1. The sequenced sample consisted of peripheral blood. The CDR3 DNA is TGTGCCAGCAGTTCGGGGACAGGGTGGGACACTGAAGCTTTCTTT. This gives the protein CASSSGTGWDTEAFF.